Included here is one T cell receptor (beta chain) sequence, with context. There are a few counts of this clone. No cognate antigen has been identified for it. Qualities for individual bases were not recorded, and no much larger clone is one base off. In total, 500 to 700 healthy bone marrow donors made up the cohort. At the time of sampling, all cohort members were nominally healthy, though unrecorded immune exposures were likely present. The donor tested CMV seropositive, placing the donor among the roughly 300 seropositive members of the cohort. A peripheral blood sample was collected from each donor, and TCR beta sequencing was performed on peripheral blood mononuclear cells. The Qiagen DNeasy Blood Extraction Kit was used to extract genomic DNA from the blood cell samples. Spanning cysteine to phenylalanine, the CDR3 consists of 12 amino acids. The entry retains the CDR3 DNA only, 36 bases that are in frame from base 1. V trim: 11 bases; J trim: 5 bases; unmatched bases: 5. The CDR1 and CDR2 encoded by the germline V gene (reference sequence) are MNHNY and SVGAGI.

The library was produced with the immunoSEQ multiplex PCR assay. A mixture of 60 forward primers for TCR Vbeta segments and 13 reverse primers for TCR Jbeta segments was used in the multiplex PCR. A multiplex PCR assay on genomic DNA amplified the CDR3 region of rearranged TCR beta genes. The Illumina HiSeq System was used to sequence the amplified TCR beta libraries as 87-base-pair reads. The authors' pipeline ran thus. In a later analysis, tens of millions of unique TCR beta chains were counted across the 500 to 700 repertoires, and roughly 10 million of these chains were shared by at least two donors. To remove PCR and sequencing errors, raw reads were error-corrected and collapsed into unique sequences using a nearest-neighbor algorithm that merged closely related sequences. V, D and J gene segments were assigned by aligning CDR3 sequences to IMGT reference sequences. For a sequence to be retained, a match of at least six nucleotides was required to both a V gene segment and a J gene segment. Rearrangements were classified as productive when the CDR3 lacked stop codons and remained in frame with V and J, and all other rearrangements were classified as non-productive. CDR3 was defined according to IMGT convention as the region running from the second conserved V-encoded cysteine to the conserved J-encoded phenylalanine. In an earlier analysis of around 570 of the donors, sequences lacking an unambiguous match to a single V gene segment were excluded. In an earlier analysis of a few hundred of the donors, a V segment was called functional when productive rearrangements were above 56.7%, and segregating when the standard deviation between donors exceeded 5%. To diagnose cytomegalovirus status from the catalog of TCR beta chain sequences, a statistical classification framework was built. V and J gene assignment, in a later analysis, came from comparing TCR nucleotide sequences with IMGT/GENE-DB human TR gene sequences. A later analysis assigned CDR3 sequences and most-parsimonious VDJ recombination scenarios with the TCRdist pipeline. In a later analysis, each TCR beta chain was defined by its CDR3 amino acid sequence together with its V-gene family, and reads without a unique V-gene family were excluded. As a way to deal with suspected cross-contamination and a sequencing artifact, a later analysis dropped 450 to 600 nucleotide sequences that were highly shared and had low generation probability. In a later analysis, a clonal expansion index was calculated for each public chain from normalized within-repertoire ranks of inferred template counts. A later analysis computed generation probabilities with a VDJ recombination model fitted to out-of-frame rearrangements, and checked the results against IGoR. In a later analysis, TCR-TCR, TCR-HLA and TCR-CMV co-occurrence was scored with hypergeometric tests, and a repertoire-size bias correction was applied to TCR pairs. A later analysis estimated false discovery rates by permuting HLA or CMV assignments 20 times. In a later analysis, co-occurring TCRs were grouped using DBSCAN, with TCRdist sequence similarity added in when clustering inside HLA-allele-positive subsets. Repertoires with fewer than 30,000 or more than 120,000 public chains were left out of co-occurrence clustering, as were about 5 repertoires with anomalous nucleotide sharing. TCRdb re-hosts the immuneACCESS table, in-frame sequences only. Its copies lack some clones; in the studies checked, an unresolved V gene accounts for under half of them, and the cause for the rest is not known. The V and J calls and clone size come from that table; D and trimming were worked out from the DNA. In all, the sample holds 63,000 or so clones, and roughly 80% of those were seen once. The ten most abundant clones make up 22% of the sample.

This sample stems from a study of cytomegalovirus exposure and HLA in healthy donors listed by TCRdb under 2017. Looking at the study overall: According to an earlier analysis of 587 of the donors, about 179 million T cells yielded 90 million to 130 million unique TCR beta sequences and approximately 300 Gb of sequence data. Roughly 300 gigabases of sequencing data and around 85 million unique TCR sequences made up an early release that covered fewer than 650 HLA-typed donors. In a later genetic analysis, genome-wide SNP genotypes for about 65% of the 666 donors were used, and that subset was treated as a discovery cohort. Roughly 5 DR-DQ haplotypes were handled as single units for association and clustering because linkage in the cohort was strong. Among over 350 genotyped donors of the cohort, an average of approximately 230,000 unique TCR beta nucleotide sequences were sequenced per donor, approximately 20% of them non-productive. HLA typing included class I and class II loci at four-digit resolution. Rather than drawing on any new phenotypic data, the later analysis identified candidate immune exposures from TCR beta sequences and the way those sequences occurred across donors. In an earlier analysis of about 590 of the donors, high-throughput TCR beta sequencing was used to judge whether each TCR beta V gene segment behaved as functional or pseudogenic. A later analysis re-examined previously published TCR beta repertoires from around 670 donors and added high-resolution HLA genotyping to investigate patterns of TCR occurrence. High-throughput TCR immunosequencing, statistical association of individual TCRs with disease status, and machine learning were combined to predict cytomegalovirus infection status. The study used immunosequencing to profile the T cell repertoires of 670 or so subjects and linked those repertoires to cytomegalovirus serostatus. Of the 300 to 450 genotyped donors, roughly 80% were placed in the genetic ancestry cluster associated with self-reported Caucasian donors. Typing coverage varied by locus: roughly 629-630 donors for A, B, C, DRB1 and DQB1; roughly 560 for DQA1; approximately 610 for DPA1; approximately 450 for DPB1. A separate validation cohort of 100 to 150 different subjects was used in addition to the roughly 670-subject first cohort. All discovery cohort repertoires had been generated on a single sequencing platform. Donor age, sex, ethnicity and CMV serostatus were compiled together with the repertoire data. The study was designed to test whether signatures of past pathogen exposure could be identified by cataloging public T cell receptors. General conclusions and limits of the study: The presence/absence analyses assumed that sequencing depth was roughly uniform across donors, and that assumption may not be true. When HLA alleles, especially DR and DQ, strongly co-occurred, TCR associations were difficult to assign to individual alleles. Because HLA typing was unavailable for some donors at each locus, only the typed subset was used in association tests. Specific HLA alleles were associated with some 15,000 TCR beta sequences at a false discovery rate of 0.05 in a later analysis. A cluster of highly shared sequence variants was judged likely to be a technical artifact of the sequencing pipeline. Linkage disequilibrium might explain the correlated functional status among segregating V segments, but an unknown experimental factor could not be excluded. A total of around 150 TCR beta chains were listed by the study as associated with cytomegalovirus. The classifier was reported to diagnose cytomegalovirus status with high specificity and sensitivity in both the original cohort and the validation cohort. In vitro tests confirmed that a few of the cytomegalovirus-associated TCR beta chains recognize cytomegalovirus antigens. In an earlier analysis of more than 450 of the donors, most TCR beta V segments were observed in productive rearrangements about 87% or about 30% of the time, broadly matching IMGT annotations. In this cohort, only TCR beta chains were sequenced, and detectable features were limited by the absence of alpha or paired-chain data. Some IMGT-functional V segments, including TRBV6-2 and TRBV6-3, could not be told apart with the 87-base-pair reads, so those segments were excluded. In a later analysis, most CMV-associated TCR beta chains were found to appear HLA-restricted, with HLA associations seemingly driven largely by CMV exposure. The authors suggested that the approach could potentially be extended to other disease states and immunological phenotypes. A further reported finding was that TCR beta sequences accurately predicted the HLA-A and HLA-B alleles for most subjects in the first cohort. For the cohort, immune exposure information was limited to CMV serostatus. According to a later analysis, parvovirus B19, influenza, CMV and Epstein-Barr virus appeared linked to several top co-occurrence clusters. In a later analysis, the rate of TCR association differed among HLA loci, with DRB1 alleles having the most associated TCRs and HLA-C alleles having the fewest. V-gene and J-gene trimming of TCR beta chains was associated with a missense DCLRE1C variant in a later genetic analysis, and the association was replicated in an independent cohort. A later analysis found that HLA-associated TCR beta chains were more clonally expanded and had lower generation probabilities than equally common non-associated chains. Compared with the roughly 710-donor mean, donors in an Asian-associated ancestry cluster had fewer N-insertions in productive TCRs, according to a later genetic analysis. Most TCR sequences were observed very rarely across donors, whereas some public TCRs were present in many individuals. Because counts were too low, approximately 15 rarely observed V segments, including chromosome 9 orphons, were excluded from the earlier analysis of under 650 of the donors.

Sequencing was performed on PBMCs. The origin of this receptor is a woman in her twenties or thirties in good health and CMV-seropositive. The sequence is built from TRBV6-6 and TRBJ1-2; TRBD1 fits 10 bases in the junction. The base sequence is TGTGCCGGACAGGGGGGTCCTTATGGCTACACCTTC. Its translation is CAGQGGPYGYTF.